This TCR beta chain is from a study of T cells in Graves' hyperthyroidism and ophthalmopathy. The authors obtained PBMCs from about 9 ml of fresh peripheral blood. The source material, RNA transcripts, was used to amplify TCR beta CDR3 regions. In the first-round RT-PCR of the TCR CDR3, the HTBI primer set was used. TCRdb called the multiplex PCR reads again in MiXCR, with one record for every CDR3 protein. The sample yields hundreds of thousands of distinct CDR3 sequences, over 13% seen once. The CDR3 runs 14 residues. Germline CDR1 is DFQATT and CDR2 is SNEGSKA (reference sequence). The V end lost 1 base, the J end lost 0 bases, and 10 bases lay between the germline ends. This clonotype came up many times.

The TCR was taken from a man aged 50 to 60 with Graves' ophthalmopathy. The chain joins TRBV20-1 to TRBJ2-7, with TRBD1 as a possible D gene (6 bases). Specimen: blood. The CDR3 here is CSARGGRVSYEQYF. In DNA form, the CDR3 reads TGCAGTGCTAGAGGGGGGCGGGTCTCCTACGAGCAGTACTTC.